This TCR beta chain was observed in a study of blood T cell repertoires in COVID-19. In the study overall: The samples span acute and convalescent COVID-19 from the United States, Italy and Spain. From T cells, B-cell-depleted T cells, or PBMCs came the material, which was cDNA or gDNA.

Source study methods: Reference gene primers were amplified, and this amplification served to estimate nucleated cell counts. Only in-frame clones appear in the TCRdb table, and some are missing; sequencing was by immunoSEQ multiplex PCR. The V and J calls and clone size are taken from that table; D and trimming were inferred from the DNA. The sample contains fewer than 200,000 clones, roughly 84% of which appear only once. This CDR3 region has 15 residues. From germline, CDR1 is GTSNPN and CDR2 SVGIG (reference sequence). Trimming left V 0 bases short and J 0 bases short, with 11 bases between. In terms of age and location, participants ranged from about 18 to 100 years and lived in about two dozen US areas.

This clonotype was sampled from a human donor with acute COVID-19. The donor label of this sample is uncertain. The chain recombines TRBV30 with TRBJ1-2; D call uncertain. Sequenced input: PBMCs or T cells enriched from blood (not recorded which). The CDR3: CAWSVLELANYGYTF. In nucleotides, the CDR3 is TGTGCCTGGAGTGTACTAGAGTTAGCTAACTATGGCTACACCTTC.